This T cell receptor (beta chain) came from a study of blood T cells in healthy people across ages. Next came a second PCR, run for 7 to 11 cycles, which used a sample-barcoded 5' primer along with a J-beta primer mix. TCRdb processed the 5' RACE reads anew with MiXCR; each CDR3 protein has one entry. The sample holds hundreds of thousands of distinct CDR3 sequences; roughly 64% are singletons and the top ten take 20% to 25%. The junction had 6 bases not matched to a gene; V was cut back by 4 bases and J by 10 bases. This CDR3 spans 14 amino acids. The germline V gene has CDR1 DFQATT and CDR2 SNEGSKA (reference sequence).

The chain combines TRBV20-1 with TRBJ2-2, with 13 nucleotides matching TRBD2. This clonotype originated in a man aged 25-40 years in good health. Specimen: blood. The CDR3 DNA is TGCAGTGCTAACCAAGGGACTAGCGGGACGGAGCTGTTTTTT. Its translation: CSANQGTSGTELFF.